This TCR beta chain was captured by sequencing in a study of graft-versus-host responses after intestinal transplantation. At the level of the study: Multivisceral, liver-intestinal, or isolated intestinal grafts were transplanted into recipients. Every recipient underwent anti-thymocyte globulin induction, then tacrolimus and steroids for roughly 3 years. Findings of the study overall: GvH clones turned up in recipient marrow; some had shown up first in ileum or blood.

Remarks on this clone: Its antigen is not known.

There are 13 residues in the CDR3. The ends were cut back, 4 bases at V and 4 bases at J, with 10 bases in the middle. Germline V gene data show CDR1 as SNHLY and CDR2 as FYNNEI. The assay was immunoSEQ multiplex PCR, and TCRdb's table has in-frame clones only and misses some. The sample carries approximately 90,000 clones, about 93% recorded once. The chain links TRBV2 to TRBJ1-2, with D perhaps matching TRBD1 (5 bases). The TCR originated in a human donor who received an intestinal transplant. This sample comprised unstimulated CD8+ T cells sorted from spleen or lymph node cells, obtained before intestinal transplant. The CDR3 here is CASSGGEGYGYTF. The CDR3 DNA sequence: TGTGCCAGCAGTGGGGGGGAGGGCTATGGCTACACCTTC.